The present T cell receptor beta chain was sequenced within a study of shared clonotypes between healthy human individuals. Only CD45RO-negative cells positively selected for CCR7 counted as naive CD8 cells, so terminally differentiated effector memory CD45RA+ cells were excluded. Generated by immunoSEQ multiplex PCR, the TCRdb table keeps only in-frame clones and is missing some. The profile shows about 2.2 million clones, approximately 94% of them singletons. Per the germline V gene, CDR1 is SGHVS and CDR2 is FQNEAQ. J was trimmed by 0 bases and V by 5 bases; bases with no gene match: 5. CDR3 size: 15 residues.

The sequenced sample consisted of naive CD8+ T cells from PBMCs. This chain connects TRBV7-8 to TRBJ2-7, with 9 bases identical to TRBD2. The source of this sequence is a man younger than 35 in good health. Some clones in this sample may be carry-over from other donors' samples. CDR3 sequence (DNA): TGTGCCAGCAGCCCCCGACTAGCGGACTCCTACGAGCAGTACTTC. Protein product: CASSPRLADSYEQYF.